This TCR beta chain comes out of a study of CD8+CD57+ T cells in acquired aplastic anemia. Study details: Roughly 3.2 ug was the average amount of DNA from sorted CD4+ and CD8+ cells.

Patients included in sequencing had previously demonstrated CD8+CD57+ cell expansion by flow cytometry. Genomic DNA constituted the template upon which TCR beta VDJ and CDR3 profiling was performed. Using its own MiXCR run on the reads, TCRdb lists one record per CDR3 protein. The data hold 150,000 to 200,000 distinct CDR3 sequences, with approximately 48% observed a single time. This clonotype has a single count. Antigen specificity is unknown. CDR1 is SGHVS, CDR2 FQNEAQ, per germline. This CDR3 comprises 16 residues. V was pared by 5 bases and J by 7 bases, with 18 bases between. Study-level findings and limits: The same twenty-nine CD8+ CDR3 sequences occurred in patients and in controls.

What was sequenced was sorted CD4+, CD8+, or CD8+CD57+ T cells (not recorded which) from PBMCs. This clonotype was obtained from a human donor with aplastic anemia. The rearrangement joins TRBV7-8 to TRBJ1-6; D gene ambiguous. CDR3 nucleotides: TGTGCCAGCAGCCCCCGTGAAGGCGTGTCAAATTCACCCCTCCACTTT. Translation: CASSPREGVSNSPLHF.